These T cell receptor beta chains were read from a single sample in a study of radiation and T cells in renal cell carcinoma. Here immunoSEQ multiplex PCR was the method, and the copy in TCRdb shows in-frame clones only, minus some. The sample lists about 130,000 clones; around nine tenths were seen once. The source was blood, collected from a patient whose treatment included radiotherapy and nephrectomy. The receptor source for this set is a woman between 50 and 59 years old with renal cell carcinoma. CDR3s include the opening cysteine and the closing phenylalanine or tryptophan. A D gene is named only where the DNA matches it firmly. Size tells how often a clone was seen (once, few, many) or the class of an expanded clone, and some rows leave it out.

j_gene: TRBJ1-3
v_gene: TRBV7-9
abundance: -
d_gene: -
CDR3aa: CASGSPYRDSGNTIYF
CDR3nt: TGTGCCAGCGGGAGTCCTTACAGGGACTCTGGAAACACCATATATTTT

j_gene: TRBJ1-1
v_gene: TRBV7-2
abundance: -
d_gene: TRBD1
CDR3aa: CASSFGTGGEAFF
CDR3nt: TGTGCCAGCAGCTTTGGGACAGGGGGAGAAGCTTTCTTT

j_gene: TRBJ2-7
v_gene: TRBV6-1
abundance: -
d_gene: TRBD1
CDR3aa: CASSLFTTGKHEQYF
CDR3nt: TGTGCCAGCAGCCTATTTACGACAGGGAAACACGAGCAGTACTTC

j_gene: TRBJ2-3
v_gene: TRBV7-2
abundance: -
d_gene: TRBD2
CDR3aa: CASSPHPTSGGQTDTQYF
CDR3nt: TGTGCCAGCAGCCCTCACCCAACTAGCGGGGGACAGACAGATACGCAGTATTTT

j_gene: TRBJ2-7
v_gene: TRBV6-5
abundance: few
d_gene: -
CDR3aa: CASSNRAEQYF
CDR3nt: TGTGCCAGCAGTAACAGGGCCGAGCAGTACTTC

j_gene: TRBJ1-2
v_gene: TRBV20-1
abundance: -
d_gene: -
CDR3aa: CSAPKTGTYTF
CDR3nt: TGCAGTGCACCGAAAACCGGGACCTACACCTTC

j_gene: TRBJ2-5
v_gene: TRBV29-1
abundance: -
d_gene: TRBD1
CDR3aa: CSVGQVQETQYF
CDR3nt: TGCAGCGTCGGACAGGTCCAAGAGACCCAGTACTTC

j_gene: TRBJ1-4
v_gene: TRBV29-1
abundance: -
d_gene: TRBD1
CDR3aa: CSVSDRGNNEKLFF
CDR3nt: TGCAGCGTTTCAGACAGGGGGAATAATGAAAAACTGTTTTTT

j_gene: TRBJ1-1
v_gene: TRBV7-8
abundance: -
d_gene: -
CDR3aa: CASRKGDLAFF
CDR3nt: TGTGCCAGCAGAAAGGGGGACCTCGCTTTCTTT

j_gene: TRBJ1-1
v_gene: TRBV9
abundance: -
d_gene: -
CDR3aa: CASSQGQGTYTEAFF
CDR3nt: TGTGCCAGCAGCCAAGGGCAGGGGACTTACACTGAAGCTTTCTTT

j_gene: TRBJ2-2
v_gene: TRBV5-1
abundance: -
d_gene: TRBD2
CDR3aa: CASSPGLAGGNTGELFF
CDR3nt: TGCGCCAGCAGCCCGGGACTAGCGGGGGGGAACACCGGGGAGCTGTTTTTT

j_gene: TRBJ2-7
v_gene: TRBV7-8
abundance: -
d_gene: -
CDR3aa: CASSLAGRADVDEQYF
CDR3nt: TGTGCCAGCAGCTTAGCGGGACGCGCCGATGTGGACGAGCAGTACTTC

j_gene: TRBJ1-2
v_gene: TRBV7-2
abundance: -
d_gene: -
CDR3aa: CASSSQINYGYTF
CDR3nt: TGTGCCAGCAGCTCTCAGATCAACTATGGCTACACCTTC

j_gene: TRBJ1-5
v_gene: TRBV7-6
abundance: -
d_gene: -
CDR3aa: CASSQGWGRGDQPQHF
CDR3nt: TGTGCCAGCAGCCAGGGTTGGGGGCGAGGTGATCAGCCCCAGCATTTT

j_gene: TRBJ2-2
v_gene: TRBV4-2
abundance: -
d_gene: TRBD1
CDR3aa: CASSQHDRDTGELFF
CDR3nt: TGTGCCAGCAGCCAGCATGACAGGGACACCGGGGAGCTGTTTTTT

j_gene: TRBJ2-3
v_gene: TRBV7-8
abundance: -
d_gene: TRBD2
CDR3aa: CASSYRQSLAGYTDTQYF
CDR3nt: TGTGCCAGCAGCTATCGACAGTCACTAGCGGGGTACACAGATACGCAGTATTTT

j_gene: TRBJ2-5
v_gene: TRBV9
abundance: -
d_gene: TRBD2
CDR3aa: CASSQRIGAGGPMETQYF
CDR3nt: TGTGCCAGCAGCCAGCGAATAGGAGCGGGGGGACCGATGGAGACCCAGTACTTC

j_gene: TRBJ2-7
v_gene: TRBV15
abundance: -
d_gene: -
CDR3aa: CATSRDLLRSSYEQYF
CDR3nt: TGTGCCACCAGCAGAGATCTTTTACGGAGTAGCTACGAGCAGTACTTC

j_gene: TRBJ1-1
v_gene: TRBV10-3
abundance: few
d_gene: TRBD1
CDR3aa: CAIRDRGDTEAFF
CDR3nt: TGTGCCATCAGAGACAGGGGTGACACTGAAGCTTTCTTT

j_gene: TRBJ2-3
v_gene: TRBV5-4
abundance: -
d_gene: TRBD2
CDR3aa: CASSLAGTSTDTQYF
CDR3nt: TGTGCCAGCAGCTTAGCGGGGACTAGCACAGATACGCAGTATTTT

j_gene: TRBJ1-2
v_gene: TRBV6-4
abundance: -
d_gene: -
CDR3aa: CASSDALLGGYTF
CDR3nt: TGTGCCAGCAGTGACGCGTTATTGGGCGGCTACACCTTC

j_gene: TRBJ1-5
v_gene: TRBV19
abundance: -
d_gene: TRBD1
CDR3aa: CASSRGQGALQPQHF
CDR3nt: TGTGCCAGTAGCCGGGGACAGGGGGCACTTCAGCCCCAGCATTTT

j_gene: TRBJ2-3
v_gene: TRBV10-1
abundance: -
d_gene: -
CDR3aa: CASSEKTGLNTDTQYF
CDR3nt: TGCGCCAGCAGTGAGAAGACGGGACTGAACACAGATACGCAGTATTTT

j_gene: TRBJ1-6
v_gene: TRBV6-1
abundance: -
d_gene: -
CDR3aa: CASSETRTGRSPLHF
CDR3nt: TGTGCCAGCAGTGAAACTCGGACCGGGCGGTCACCCCTCCACTTT

j_gene: TRBJ2-3
v_gene: TRBV5-1
abundance: -
d_gene: -
CDR3aa: CASRKVGAGSTDTQYF
CDR3nt: TGCGCCAGCAGAAAGGTCGGGGCGGGGAGCACAGATACGCAGTATTTT

j_gene: TRBJ2-3
v_gene: TRBV7-9
abundance: -
d_gene: -
CDR3aa: CASSYTTDTQYF
CDR3nt: TGTGCCAGCAGCTACACCACAGATACGCAGTATTTT

j_gene: TRBJ2-7
v_gene: TRBV11-2
abundance: -
d_gene: -
CDR3aa: CASSRPFYEQYF
CDR3nt: TGTGCCAGCAGCCGCCCGTTCTACGAGCAGTACTTC

j_gene: TRBJ1-1
v_gene: TRBV6-1
abundance: -
d_gene: TRBD1
CDR3aa: CASSPGTGPNTEAFF
CDR3nt: TGTGCCAGCAGTCCCGGGACAGGACCGAACACTGAAGCTTTCTTT

j_gene: TRBJ2-5
v_gene: TRBV7-6
abundance: once
d_gene: TRBD2
CDR3aa: CASCVGGAGVGETQYF
CDR3nt: TGTGCCAGCTGCGTCGGCGGAGCGGGGGTCGGCGAGACCCAGTACTTC

j_gene: TRBJ1-5
v_gene: TRBV7-9
abundance: -
d_gene: TRBD1
CDR3aa: CASSPDPGDRGFQPQHF
CDR3nt: TGTGCCAGCAGCCCTGACCCGGGGGACAGGGGTTTCCAGCCCCAGCATTTT

j_gene: TRBJ1-2
v_gene: TRBV9
abundance: -
d_gene: -
CDR3aa: CASSDRGREHGYTF
CDR3nt: TGTGCCAGCAGCGACCGGGGCCGGGAACATGGCTACACCTTC

j_gene: TRBJ2-5
v_gene: TRBV6-1
abundance: -
d_gene: TRBD1
CDR3aa: CASSRTGEETQYF
CDR3nt: TGTGCCAGCAGTAGAACAGGGGAAGAGACCCAGTACTTC

j_gene: TRBJ1-6
v_gene: TRBV5-1
abundance: -
d_gene: -
CDR3aa: CASSLAQGAENSPLHF
CDR3nt: TGCGCCAGCAGCTTGGCCCAGGGCGCCGAAAATTCACCCCTCCACTTT

j_gene: TRBJ1-2
v_gene: TRBV5-6
abundance: -
d_gene: -
CDR3aa: CASSLVELYGYTF
CDR3nt: TGTGCCAGCAGCTTGGTTGAGCTCTATGGCTACACCTTC

j_gene: TRBJ1-3
v_gene: TRBV7-8
abundance: -
d_gene: -
CDR3aa: CASSLGPSTEPGNTIYF
CDR3nt: TGTGCCAGCAGCTTAGGCCCTTCCACCGAGCCAGGAAACACCATATATTTT

j_gene: TRBJ1-1
v_gene: TRBV29-1
abundance: -
d_gene: TRBD1
CDR3aa: CSVEEGARGAFF
CDR3nt: TGCAGCGTTGAGGAGGGGGCGCGGGGAGCTTTCTTT

j_gene: TRBJ1-1
v_gene: TRBV19
abundance: once
d_gene: -
CDR3aa: CASSIMGNTEAFF
CDR3nt: TGTGCCAGTAGTATTATGGGTAACACTGAAGCTTTCTTT

j_gene: TRBJ2-1
v_gene: TRBV5-1
abundance: -
d_gene: -
CDR3aa: CASSLEAGYNEQFF
CDR3nt: TGCGCCAGCAGCTTGGAGGCAGGCTACAATGAGCAGTTCTTC

j_gene: TRBJ1-5
v_gene: TRBV2
abundance: -
d_gene: -
CDR3aa: CASRGVGQPQHF
CDR3nt: TGTGCCAGCAGGGGGGTGGGACAGCCCCAGCATTTT

j_gene: TRBJ2-3
v_gene: TRBV5-1
abundance: -
d_gene: TRBD2
CDR3aa: CASKTSGSTDTQYF
CDR3nt: TGCGCCAGTAAGACTAGCGGTAGCACAGATACGCAGTATTTT

j_gene: TRBJ1-1
v_gene: TRBV7-2
abundance: once
d_gene: -
CDR3aa: CASSSPGGQVNTEAFF
CDR3nt: TGTGCCAGCAGCTCCCCGGGGGGACAAGTTAACACTGAAGCTTTCTTT

j_gene: TRBJ1-1
v_gene: TRBV29-1
abundance: -
d_gene: TRBD1
CDR3aa: CSVQGQGSRRAFF
CDR3nt: TGCAGCGTCCAAGGACAGGGTAGCCGCCGGGCTTTCTTT

j_gene: TRBJ1-2
v_gene: TRBV13
abundance: -
d_gene: -
CDR3aa: CASSGRAPGGYTF
CDR3nt: TGTGCCAGCAGCGGCAGGGCCCCGGGGGGCTACACCTTC

j_gene: TRBJ2-3
v_gene: TRBV19
abundance: -
d_gene: -
CDR3aa: CASSPDSRANTQYF
CDR3nt: TGTGCCAGTAGTCCGGACAGCCGGGCGAATACGCAGTATTTT

j_gene: TRBJ1-6
v_gene: TRBV6-1
abundance: -
d_gene: -
CDR3aa: CASSVASNSPLHF
CDR3nt: TGTGCCAGCAGTGTAGCCAGCAATTCACCCCTCCACTTT

j_gene: TRBJ2-7
v_gene: TRBV4-1
abundance: -
d_gene: TRBD1
CDR3aa: CASSPDRNYEQYF
CDR3nt: TGCGCCAGCAGCCCGGACAGGAACTACGAGCAGTACTTC

j_gene: TRBJ2-7
v_gene: TRBV7-9
abundance: -
d_gene: -
CDR3aa: CASSLGSYEQYF
CDR3nt: TGTGCCAGCAGCTTGGGATCCTACGAGCAGTACTTC

j_gene: TRBJ2-3
v_gene: TRBV5-4
abundance: -
d_gene: TRBD1
CDR3aa: CASSPPTGGFADTQYF
CDR3nt: TGTGCCAGCAGCCCGCCGACAGGGGGCTTCGCAGATACGCAGTATTTT

j_gene: TRBJ1-1
v_gene: TRBV5-6
abundance: -
d_gene: TRBD1
CDR3aa: CASSRIGQATEAFF
CDR3nt: TGTGCCAGCAGCAGAATAGGACAGGCCACTGAAGCTTTCTTT

j_gene: TRBJ2-7
v_gene: TRBV11-2
abundance: -
d_gene: -
CDR3aa: CASSLDRRAGEQYF
CDR3nt: TGTGCCAGCAGCTTAGATCGTCGGGCAGGCGAGCAGTACTTC

j_gene: TRBJ1-1
v_gene: TRBV14
abundance: few
d_gene: -
CDR3aa: CASSQSVNTEAFF
CDR3nt: TGTGCCAGCAGCCAATCTGTGAACACTGAAGCTTTCTTT